This T cell receptor beta chain was identified during a study of shared clonotypes between healthy human individuals. Broader study findings: Naive subsets typically showed greater estimated richness than memory subsets.

Deep-level settings were used for running the assay. Measured with immunoSEQ multiplex PCR; TCRdb has only the in-frame clones, and not every one. The sample consists of around 350,000 clones, less than 75% of them appearing once. The authors divided CD4+ cells into CD45RA+ naive and CD45RA-negative memory subsets. V trimming: 5 bases; J trimming: 1 base; junction bases outside the gene matches: 8. The germline CDR1 and CDR2 sequences are MDHEN and SYDVKM. CDR3 size: 16 residues. This clone appeared once. Its antigen remains unknown. Material: memory CD4+ T cells sorted from blood. Subset defined: CD45RA-negative fraction. This sequence was found in a man aged 25 to 40 in good health. The rearrangement joins TRBV28 to TRBJ1-5, with TRBD1 matching 7 bases. The CDR3 region is CASSQGTASSNQPQHF. The CDR3 nucleotides read TGTGCCAGCAGTCAAGGGACAGCCTCAAGCAATCAGCCCCAGCATTTT.